This T cell receptor (beta chain) originates from a study of blood T cell repertoires in COVID-19. Overall study context: COVID-19 samples from acute and convalescent phases originated in the United States, Italy and Spain. From T cells, B-cell-depleted T cells, or PBMCs came the material, which was cDNA or gDNA.

Authors' data handling: Amplified reference gene primers provided the basis for estimating nucleated cell counts. Only in-frame clones appear in the TCRdb table, and some are missing; sequencing was by immunoSEQ multiplex PCR. That table supplies the V and J calls and clone size; D and trimming were determined from the DNA. The profile covers about 84,000 clones, with over 65% appearing a single time and more than 5% taken by the ten largest. This clone was observed a few times. The CDR3 length is 14 residues. Trimming cost V 3 bases and J 5 bases, with 13 bases left between them. Germline assignment: CDR1 DFQATT and CDR2 SNEGSKA (reference sequence).

V and J are TRBV20-1 and TRBJ2-2, with D possibly matching TRBD2 (6 bases). Sequences were obtained from peripheral blood. This sequence originates from a man between 45 and 60 years old with active or convalescent COVID-19. Here the CDR3 reads CSASTGRGTGELFF. The DNA for the CDR3 is TGCAGTGCTAGTACAGGTCGGGGGACCGGGGAGCTGTTTTTT.